This T cell receptor (beta chain) was found in a study of post-analysis software for immune sequencing data (dated by TCRdb to between 2014 and 2017). Regarding the complete study: Relapsing-remitting, secondary progressive and progressive-relapsing multiple sclerosis were recorded as disease courses, and subtype annotation was lacking for some patients. Patient repertoires were compared against 10 to 12 previously published healthy control repertoires from donors aged about 6 to 27 years. A subset of samples was prepared in parallel using single-end sample barcoding, then pooled and co-amplified after Illumina adapter ligation.

The CDR3 numbers 15 residues from cysteine through phenylalanine. The entry retains the CDR3 DNA only, 45 bases that are in frame from base 1. V gives up 4 bases and J gives up 1 base, and the segment between their germline ends measures 14 bases. The germline V gene provides CDR1 SGHDT and CDR2 YYEEEE. Broad study findings and their caveats: Multiple sclerosis patients had significantly lower normalized Chao1 diversity than controls, a result that suggests substantial peripheral T-cell clonal expansion. Direct clustering with F measure revealed strong co-clustering of samples prepared in the same batch, which led to a batch-effect correction. Roughly 5 TRBV segments, including TRBV5-6, TRBV5-1 and TRBV20-1, were significantly more frequent in patients than controls. The multiple sclerosis patient group was slightly younger than the control group.

To demonstrate the VDJtools post-analysis software, the study profiled TCR beta repertoires from the peripheral blood of about a dozen young patients with multiple sclerosis. The multiple sclerosis patients were children and adolescents ranging in age from roughly 6 to 15 years. This clonotype was seen only a few times. Its antigen is currently not known. Base quality data are lacking; no much larger clone is found one base away. The library was obtained by PCR. The instrument given in TCRdb is Illumina HiSeq 2500. To reduce PCR and sequencing biases, unique molecular identifiers were built into the TCR beta cDNA libraries. Every 1 to 10 million input T cells yielded 500,000 or so cDNA molecules, meaning each molecule approximated one T cell. The patient libraries were prepared and sequenced with the same protocol used for the earlier healthy control dataset. Within a given batch, samples were prepared together, multiplexed and sequenced on the same HiSeq lane. Regarding the original processing steps: Raw barcoded reads were processed with MIGEC, and single-read molecular identifier groups were discarded before consensus assembly and CDR3 extraction. VDJtools was used for post-analysis of the clonotype tables, with diversity normalized by down-sampling every dataset to the smallest sample size. In repertoire overlap clustering, CDR3 amino acid sequences, but not nucleotide sequences, were matched to correct batch-related cross-sample contamination. TCRdb itself trimmed the public reads at Q25 with fastp, ran MiXCR and retained productive beta chains. Here each entry gathers all rows of one CDR3 protein and keeps the most common genes and DNA. The V and J calls and clone size are TCRdb's, not the authors'. This sample holds about 770,000 distinct CDR3 sequences; under 60% were observed only once. Roughly 4.4% of the sample belongs to the ten largest clones.

The sequence was collected from a girl aged 5-17 years with multiple sclerosis. The rearrangement combines TRBV5-6 with TRBJ1-2; the D gene is unclear. Sample: blood. The DNA is as follows: TGTGCCAGCAGCGCCCGTGGGATCTTTAACTATGGCTACACCTTC. Its protein reads: CASSARGIFNYGYTF.